The clone carrying this TCR beta chain showed up just a few times. What it recognizes is unknown. J lost 5 bases, V lost 3 bases, and 13 bases had no gene match. The CDR3 totals 17 residues. The germline CDR1 and CDR2 sequences are MDHEN and SYDVKM. Full-length variable regions came from constant-region reverse primers plus semi-nested Nested Universal Primer A PCR. Via MiXCR, TCRdb re-called the 5' RACE reads, giving one row per CDR3 protein. This table has about 40,000 distinct CDR3 sequences, 22% appearing once. General observations from the study: Tumor Treg TCRs overlapped most with tumor naive CD4+ cells. Tumor memory CD4+ T cell TCR gene usage was found to cluster with blood and lymph node memory CD4+ cells and with lymph node naive CD4+ cells.

Tregs were sorted as CD4+CD25+CD127-/low cells. The chain couples TRBV28 to TRBJ1-5, with 7 positions matching TRBD1. Sequencing was carried out using Tregs sorted from blood. The receptor was derived from a female donor with breast cancer. The CDR3 coding sequence is TGTGCCAGCAGTTTCCCAGCAAGGGACAGCCAAGATCAGCCCCAGCATTTT. Translating gives CASSFPARDSQDQPQHF.